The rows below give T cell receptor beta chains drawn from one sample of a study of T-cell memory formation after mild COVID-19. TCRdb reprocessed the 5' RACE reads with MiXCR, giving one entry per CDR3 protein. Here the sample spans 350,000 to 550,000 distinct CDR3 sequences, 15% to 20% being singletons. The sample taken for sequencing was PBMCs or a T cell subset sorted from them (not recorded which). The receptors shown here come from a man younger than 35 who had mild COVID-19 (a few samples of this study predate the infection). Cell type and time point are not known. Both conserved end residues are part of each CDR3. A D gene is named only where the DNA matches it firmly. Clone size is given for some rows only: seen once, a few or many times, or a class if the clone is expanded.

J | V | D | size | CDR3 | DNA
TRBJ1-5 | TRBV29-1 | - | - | CSVGIGGPNQPQHF | TGCAGCGTTGGTATTGGGGGGCCCAATCAGCCCCAGCATTTT
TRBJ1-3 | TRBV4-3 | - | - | CASSQERQGMGGNTIYF | TGCGCCAGCAGCCAAGAGCGGCAGGGAATGGGGGGAAACACCATATATTTT
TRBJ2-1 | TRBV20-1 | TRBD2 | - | CSARSPSGGRGFF | TGCAGTGCTAGAAGTCCTAGCGGGGGCCGGGGGTTCTTC
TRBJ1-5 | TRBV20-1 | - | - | CSATTPTAYSNQPQHF | TGCAGTGCAACGACACCTACGGCATATAGCAATCAGCCCCAGCATTTT
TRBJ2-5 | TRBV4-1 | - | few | CASSPLEGTREETQYF | TGCGCCAGCAGCCCCCTTGAGGGGACCCGCGAAGAGACCCAGTACTTC
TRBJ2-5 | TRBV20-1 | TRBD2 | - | CSAAGGIQETQYF | TGCAGTGCCGCGGGGGGGATCCAAGAGACCCAGTACTTC
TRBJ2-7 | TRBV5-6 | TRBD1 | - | CASSSYRGPHEQYF | TGTGCCAGCAGCTCCTACAGGGGCCCCCACGAGCAGTACTTC
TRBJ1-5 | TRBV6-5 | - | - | CASSPRTNLGNQPQHF | TGTGCCAGCAGTCCGCGGACGAACCTGGGCAATCAGCCCCAGCATTTT
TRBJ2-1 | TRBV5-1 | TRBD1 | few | CASSSRDSRNNEQFF | TGCGCCAGCAGCAGCCGGGACAGCCGTAACAATGAGCAGTTCTTC
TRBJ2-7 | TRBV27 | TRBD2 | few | CASSLGGRRNYEQYF | TGTGCCAGCAGTTTAGGCGGGAGGAGGAACTACGAGCAGTACTTC
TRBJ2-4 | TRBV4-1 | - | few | CASSQGQGMKNIQYF | TGCGCCAGCAGCCAAGGTCAGGGAATGAAAAACATTCAGTACTTC
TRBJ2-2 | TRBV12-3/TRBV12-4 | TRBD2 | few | CASSRAGGRTGELFF | TGTGCCAGCAGCCGAGCGGGGGGGAGGACCGGGGAGCTGTTTTTT
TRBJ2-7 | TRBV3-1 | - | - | CASCQGVRGTYEQYF | TGTGCCAGCTGCCAAGGGGTGCGGGGTACCTACGAGCAGTACTTC
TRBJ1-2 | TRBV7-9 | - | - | CASSLNQDSGYTF | TGTGCCAGCAGCTTGAACCAAGACAGCGGCTACACCTTC
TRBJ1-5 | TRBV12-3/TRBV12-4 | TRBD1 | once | CASRTGGRDQPQHF | TGTGCCAGCAGGACAGGGGGCCGGGATCAGCCCCAGCATTTT
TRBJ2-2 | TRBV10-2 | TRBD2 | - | CASGRLAAVNTGELFF | TGCGCCAGCGGACGACTAGCGGCGGTGAACACCGGGGAGCTGTTTTTT
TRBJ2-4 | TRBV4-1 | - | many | CASSHAPGRRRGNIQYF | TGCGCCAGCAGCCATGCTCCAGGGCGCCGCCGGGGAAACATTCAGTACTTC
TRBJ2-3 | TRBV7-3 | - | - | CASSPMHGDTQYF | TGTGCCAGCAGCCCCATGCACGGGGATACGCAGTATTTT
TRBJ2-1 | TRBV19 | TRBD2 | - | CASSIVHTSGGPYNEQFF | TGTGCCAGTAGCATAGTTCATACTAGCGGGGGGCCCTACAATGAGCAGTTCTTC
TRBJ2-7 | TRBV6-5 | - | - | CASSKHRGGSYEQYF | TGTGCCAGCAGCAAGCACAGGGGAGGATCCTACGAGCAGTACTTC
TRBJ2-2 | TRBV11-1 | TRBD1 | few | CASSLLQGRTGELFF | TGTGCCAGCAGCTTATTACAGGGGCGAACCGGGGAGCTGTTTTTT
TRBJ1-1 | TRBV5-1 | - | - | CDSSQRAGENTEAFF | TGCGACAGCAGCCAGCGGGCAGGGGAGAACACTGAAGCTTTCTTT
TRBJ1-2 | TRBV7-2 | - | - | CASSPFRTGNYGYTF | TGTGCCAGCAGCCCTTTTAGGACGGGGAACTATGGCTACACCTTC
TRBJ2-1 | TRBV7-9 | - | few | CASSLSVGAGGSYNEQFF | TGTGCCAGCAGCTTAAGCGTGGGTGCAGGTGGGAGTTACAATGAGCAGTTCTTC
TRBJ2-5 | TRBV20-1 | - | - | CSARIGVETQYF | TGCAGTGCTAGAATAGGGGTTGAGACCCAGTACTTC
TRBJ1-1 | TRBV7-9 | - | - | CASSLGGGPGTEAFF | TGTGCCAGCAGCTTAGGGGGGGGCCCCGGCACTGAAGCTTTCTTT
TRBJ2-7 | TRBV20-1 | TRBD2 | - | CSAKGLAYEQYF | TGCAGTGCTAAGGGACTAGCGTACGAGCAGTACTTC
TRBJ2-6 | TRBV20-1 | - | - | CSAREYPGPRSGANVLTF | TGCAGTGCTAGAGAGTACCCGGGACCCCGCTCTGGGGCCAACGTCCTGACTTTC
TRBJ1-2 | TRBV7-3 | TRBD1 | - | CASSQAPRQGYGYTF | TGTGCCAGCAGCCAAGCCCCGAGACAGGGGTATGGCTACACCTTC
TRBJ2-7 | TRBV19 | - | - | CATGTPLAQYF | TGTGCCACCGGGACTCCGCTAGCGCAGTACTTC
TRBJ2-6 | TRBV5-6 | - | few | CAPSLGPMSSGANVLTF | TGTGCCCCAAGCTTAGGACCAATGAGCTCTGGGGCCAACGTCCTGACTTTC
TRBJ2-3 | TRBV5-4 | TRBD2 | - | CASSSRGGADTQYF | TGTGCCAGCAGCTCCCGGGGGGGGGCAGATACGCAGTATTTT
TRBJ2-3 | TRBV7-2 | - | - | CASSLADRYTDTQYF | TGTGCCAGCAGCTTAGCGGACAGATACACAGATACGCAGTATTTT
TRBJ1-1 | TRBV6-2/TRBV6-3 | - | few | CASSYLSWTTEAFF | TGTGCCAGCAGTTACCTGAGTTGGACAACTGAAGCTTTCTTT
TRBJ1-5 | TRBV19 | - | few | CAGGTSGLQPQHF | TGTGCCGGAGGGACATCTGGCCTTCAGCCCCAGCATTTT
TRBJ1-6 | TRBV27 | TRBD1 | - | CASSRRGRNSPLHF | TGTGCCAGCAGTCGCAGGGGGCGAAATTCACCCCTCCACTTT
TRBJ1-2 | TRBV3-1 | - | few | CASRPMFTGGGYTF | TGTGCCAGCAGGCCGATGTTCACAGGCGGTGGCTACACCTTC
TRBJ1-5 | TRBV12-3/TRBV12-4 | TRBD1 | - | CASSPTGVGQPQHF | TGTGCCAGCAGTCCCACAGGGGTGGGTCAGCCCCAGCATTTT
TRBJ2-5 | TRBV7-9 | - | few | CASSKEGETQYF | TGTGCCAGCAGTAAGGAGGGGGAGACCCAGTACTTC
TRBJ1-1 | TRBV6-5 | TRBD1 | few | CASNRGQKNTEAFF | TGTGCCAGCAACAGGGGACAGAAGAACACTGAAGCTTTCTTT
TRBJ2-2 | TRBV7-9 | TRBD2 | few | CASRADPSGGPWTGELFF | TGTGCCAGCAGGGCAGATCCCTCGGGGGGGCCGTGGACCGGGGAGCTGTTTTTT
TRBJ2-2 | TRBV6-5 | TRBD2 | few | CASTPTSGANTGELFF | TGTGCCAGCACCCCGACTAGCGGGGCGAACACCGGGGAGCTGTTTTTT
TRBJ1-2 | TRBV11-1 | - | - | CASSFQNQNYGYTF | TGTGCCAGCAGCTTCCAGAACCAAAACTATGGCTACACCTTC
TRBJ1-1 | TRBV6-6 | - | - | CASSIPLGAFF | TGTGCCAGCAGTATCCCACTGGGAGCTTTCTTT
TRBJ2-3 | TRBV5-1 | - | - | CASITRGRVDTQYF | TGCGCCAGCATTACGAGGGGAAGGGTTGATACGCAGTATTTT